The present TCR beta chain was sequenced within a study of blood T cell repertoires in COVID-19. Study details: Collection of acute and convalescent COVID-19 samples took place in the United States, Italy and Spain. T cells, B-cell-depleted T cells, or PBMCs supplied cDNA or gDNA.

Original handling: Estimation of nucleated cell counts relied on the amplification of reference gene primers. The method was immunoSEQ multiplex PCR; TCRdb's version includes in-frame clones alone and lacks a portion of them. The DNA was the basis for D and trimming; V, J and clone size are from that table. The table lists 100,000 or so clones, under 90% of them singletons. The CDR3 consists of 12 residues. Germline-derived CDR1 and CDR2 are MDHEN and SYDVKM. The V end was cut by 8 bases, the J end by 4 bases, with 9 bases between. The sequenced sample was peripheral blood. This chain joins TRBV28 and TRBJ1-5, with a possible D match to TRBD1 (5 bases). The TCR was taken from a human donor in a cohort sampled during active COVID-19. The DNA for the CDR3 is TGTGCCAGCGGAGGGGTGAATCAGCCCCAGCATTTT. Protein sequence: CASGGVNQPQHF.